This TCR beta chain was captured in a study of PD-L1 blockade in urothelial cancer. Whole-study context: Patients, treated from about 2014 onward, received atezolizumab 1,200 mg intravenously every 3 weeks.

Generated by immunoSEQ multiplex PCR, the TCRdb table keeps only in-frame clones and is missing some. The data hold more than 90,000 clones, with roughly 84% observed a single time. Time point here: pretreatment peripheral blood. The TCR sequence derives from a man aged 55-75 years with urothelial cancer. The sequences come from PBMCs, collected around atezolizumab (anti-PD-L1) treatment.

CDR3 nucleotide sequence: TGTGCCAGCAGCACGCGGACAGGGGGGTACGAGCAGTACTTC. This codes for CASSTRTGGYEQYF. The V gene is TRBV11-1, the J gene TRBJ2-7, with 10 bases matching TRBD1. Unmatched junction bases numbered 5, after V lost 5 bases and J lost 4 bases. Germline CDR1 is SGHAT and CDR2 is FQDESV (reference sequence). The CDR3 has 14 residues.